The clone carrying this TCR beta chain showed up just a few times. Its antigen remains unidentified. Germline V CDR1 and CDR2: SQVTM, ANQGSEA. Losses at the gene ends were 1 base for V and 13 bases for J; bases not matched to a gene: 7. The length of the CDR3 is 13 residues. For the second PCR, which ran for roughly 6 to 11 cycles, a sample-barcoded 5' primer and a J-beta primer mix were used. MiXCR was run by TCRdb on the 5' RACE reads, yielding one entry per CDR3 protein. The sample lists under 800,000 distinct CDR3 sequences, roughly 21% occurring once. The data were taken from a study of blood T cells in healthy people across ages. Regarding the study as a whole: Naive T cell percentage by flow cytometry tracked strongly with beta diversity.

The chain couples TRBV29-1 to TRBJ2-3; 11 bases agree with TRBD1. The clonotype was recovered from a man in his 70s in good health. The sample taken for sequencing was blood. CDR3 amino acids: CSVEGGPGQGEYF. The CDR3 nucleotides read TGCAGCGTTGAAGGGGGCCCGGGACAGGGGGAGTATTTT.